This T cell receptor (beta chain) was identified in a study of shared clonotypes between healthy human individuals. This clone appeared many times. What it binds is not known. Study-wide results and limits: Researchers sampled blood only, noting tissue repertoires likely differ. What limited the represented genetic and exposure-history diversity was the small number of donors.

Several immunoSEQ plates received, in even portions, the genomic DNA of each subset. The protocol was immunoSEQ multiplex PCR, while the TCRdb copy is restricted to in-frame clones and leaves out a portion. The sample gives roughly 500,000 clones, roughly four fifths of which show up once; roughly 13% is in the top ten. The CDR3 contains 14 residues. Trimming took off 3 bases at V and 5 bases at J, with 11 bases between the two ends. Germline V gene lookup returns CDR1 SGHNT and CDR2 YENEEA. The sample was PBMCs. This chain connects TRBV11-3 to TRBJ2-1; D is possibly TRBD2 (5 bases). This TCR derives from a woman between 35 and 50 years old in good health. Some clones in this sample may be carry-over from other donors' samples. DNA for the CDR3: TGTGCCAGCAGCTTCGGGGTTTGGGACAATGAGCAGTTCTTC. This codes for CASSFGVWDNEQFF.